The sequence of this T cell receptor beta chain was determined in a study of cytomegalovirus exposure and HLA in healthy donors. Donors showed nominal health when sampled, although they likely had unrecorded immune exposures. Comments on this clone: Its antigen is not identified. This may be a read error: a much more frequent sequence differs by one nucleotide.

Study-level points and caveats: A list of 164 TCR beta chains associated with cytomegalovirus was given. Sequencing had likely introduced a cluster of highly shared sequence variants as an artifact.

Vbeta (60) and Jbeta (13) primers were used in the PCR. Original methodology: Around 12 million of 70 million to 80 million unique TCR beta chains were shared, per a later count. Produced via immunoSEQ multiplex PCR; TCRdb's table is partial and in-frame only. V and J calls and clone size follow that table, whereas D and trimming were derived from the DNA. The table lists some 120,000 clones, more than 70% of them singletons. Germline V lookup: CDR1 MNHNY, CDR2 SVGAGI (reference sequence). The CDR3 totals 14 residues. V usage is TRBV6-6 and J usage is TRBJ1-5; 7 bases match TRBD1. The receptor comes from a human donor in good health. Specimen: PBMCs. DNA of the CDR3: TGTGCCATCAGTACAGGGGATAGCAATCAGCCCCAGCATTTT. Protein: CAISTGDSNQPQHF.